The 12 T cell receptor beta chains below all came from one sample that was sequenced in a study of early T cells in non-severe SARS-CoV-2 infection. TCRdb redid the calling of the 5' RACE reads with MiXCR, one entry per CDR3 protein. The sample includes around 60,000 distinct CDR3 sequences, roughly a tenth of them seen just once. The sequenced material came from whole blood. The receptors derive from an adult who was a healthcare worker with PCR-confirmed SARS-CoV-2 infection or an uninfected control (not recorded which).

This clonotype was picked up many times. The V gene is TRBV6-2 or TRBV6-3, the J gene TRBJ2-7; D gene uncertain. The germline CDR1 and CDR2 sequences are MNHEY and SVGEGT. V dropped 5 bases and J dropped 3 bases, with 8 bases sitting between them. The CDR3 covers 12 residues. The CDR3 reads CASSTSNYEQYF. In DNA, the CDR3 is TGTGCCAGCAGTACGAGCAACTACGAGCAGTACTTC.

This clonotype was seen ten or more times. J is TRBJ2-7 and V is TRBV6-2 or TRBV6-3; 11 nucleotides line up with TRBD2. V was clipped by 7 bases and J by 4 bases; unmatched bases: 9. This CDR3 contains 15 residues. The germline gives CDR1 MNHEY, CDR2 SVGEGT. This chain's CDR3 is CASKMTSGEFYEQYF. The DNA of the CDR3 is TGTGCCAGCAAAATGACTAGCGGGGAATTTTACGAGCAGTACTTC.

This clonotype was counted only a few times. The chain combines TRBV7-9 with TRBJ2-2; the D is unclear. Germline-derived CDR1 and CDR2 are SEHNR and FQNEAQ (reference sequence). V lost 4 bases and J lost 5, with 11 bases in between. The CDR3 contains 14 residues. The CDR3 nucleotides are TGTGCCAGCAGCTCGGGCGCCCTAACCGGGGAGCTGTTTTTT. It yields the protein CASSSGALTGELFF.

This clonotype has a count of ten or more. The CDR3 region has the DNA TGTGCCAGTAGTTACGGGACAGGGATTCAGCCCCAGCATTTT. Translation gives CASSYGTGIQPQHF. The chain carries TRBV19 and TRBJ1-5, with 9 bases matching TRBD1. V was clipped by 5 bases and J by 6 bases; unmatched bases: 5. This CDR3 has 14 amino acids. Germline CDR1 is LNHDA and CDR2 is SQIVND (reference sequence).

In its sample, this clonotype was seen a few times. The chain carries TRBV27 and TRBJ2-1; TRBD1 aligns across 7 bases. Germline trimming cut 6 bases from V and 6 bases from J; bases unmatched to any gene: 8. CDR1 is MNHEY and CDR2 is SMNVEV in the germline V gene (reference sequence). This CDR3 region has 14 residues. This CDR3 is CASSSDGQVNEQFF. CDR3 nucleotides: TGTGCCAGCAGCTCCGATGGACAGGTCAATGAGCAGTTCTTC.

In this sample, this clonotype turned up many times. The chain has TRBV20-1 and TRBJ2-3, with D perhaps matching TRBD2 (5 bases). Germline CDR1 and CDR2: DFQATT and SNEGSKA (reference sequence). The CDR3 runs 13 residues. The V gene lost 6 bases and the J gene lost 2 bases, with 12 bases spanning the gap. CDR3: CSARTSVTDTQYF. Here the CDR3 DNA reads TGCAGTGCGCGTACTAGTGTCACAGATACGCAGTATTTT.

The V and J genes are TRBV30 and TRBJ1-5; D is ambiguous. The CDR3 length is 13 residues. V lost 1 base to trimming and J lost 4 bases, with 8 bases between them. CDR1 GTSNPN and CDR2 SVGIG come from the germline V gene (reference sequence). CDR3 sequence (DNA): TGTGCCTGGAGTGGGGAGAGAAATCAGCCCCAGCATTTT. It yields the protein CAWSGERNQPQHF.

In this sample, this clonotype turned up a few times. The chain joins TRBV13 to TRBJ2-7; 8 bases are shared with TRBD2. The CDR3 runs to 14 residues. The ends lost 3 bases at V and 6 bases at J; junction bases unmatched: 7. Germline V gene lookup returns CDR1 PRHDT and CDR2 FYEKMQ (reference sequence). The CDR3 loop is CASSFPLAGFEQYF. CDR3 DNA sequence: TGTGCCAGCAGCTTCCCCTTAGCGGGATTCGAGCAGTACTTC.

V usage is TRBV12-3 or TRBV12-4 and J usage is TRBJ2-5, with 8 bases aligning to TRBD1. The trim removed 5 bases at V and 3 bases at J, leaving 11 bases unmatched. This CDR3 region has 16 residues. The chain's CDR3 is CASSLIPGQVKETQYF. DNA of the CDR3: TGTGCCAGCAGTCTTATACCGGGACAGGTGAAAGAGACCCAGTACTTC.

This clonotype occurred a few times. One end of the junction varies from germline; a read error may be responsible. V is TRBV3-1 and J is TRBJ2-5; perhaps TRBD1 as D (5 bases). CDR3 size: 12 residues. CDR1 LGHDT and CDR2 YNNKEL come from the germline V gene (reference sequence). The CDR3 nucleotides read TGTGTCAGCAGCCGCAGGGAAGAGACCCAGTACTTC. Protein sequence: CVSSRREETQYF.

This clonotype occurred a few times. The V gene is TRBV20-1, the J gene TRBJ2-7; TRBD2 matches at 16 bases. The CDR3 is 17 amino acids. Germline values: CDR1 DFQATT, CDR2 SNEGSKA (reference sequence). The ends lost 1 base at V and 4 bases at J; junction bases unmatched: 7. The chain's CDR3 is CSARAGTSGRALYEQYF. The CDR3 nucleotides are TGCAGTGCTAGAGCCGGGACTAGCGGGAGGGCCCTGTACGAGCAGTACTTC.

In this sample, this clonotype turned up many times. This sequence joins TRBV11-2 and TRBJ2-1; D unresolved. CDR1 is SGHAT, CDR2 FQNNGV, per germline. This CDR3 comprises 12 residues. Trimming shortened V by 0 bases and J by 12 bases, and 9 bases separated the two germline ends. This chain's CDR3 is CASSLDGWGQFF. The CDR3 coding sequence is TGTGCCAGCAGCTTAGATGGGTGGGGGCAGTTCTTC.